This T cell receptor (beta chain) was sequenced during a study of blood T cell repertoires in COVID-19. Study-wide context: COVID-19 samples collected from the United States, Italy and Spain covered acute and convalescent phases.

Here immunoSEQ multiplex PCR was the method, and the copy in TCRdb shows in-frame clones only, minus some. The data show 300,000 to 400,000 clones, with around nine tenths seen just once and less than 3.5% held by the top ten. CDR3 length: 14 residues. Trimming left V 1 base short and J 0 bases short, with 6 bases between. Germline-derived CDR1 and CDR2 are MNHEY and SMNVEV (reference sequence). The sequencing sample was made of peripheral blood. The V call is TRBV27, the J call TRBJ2-5; no firm D call. This receptor was obtained from a woman aged 18-35 years who had recovered from COVID-19. CDR3 in DNA: TGTGCCAGCAGTTTATACTCGTACCAAGAGACCCAGTACTTC. Translating it yields CASSLYSYQETQYF.